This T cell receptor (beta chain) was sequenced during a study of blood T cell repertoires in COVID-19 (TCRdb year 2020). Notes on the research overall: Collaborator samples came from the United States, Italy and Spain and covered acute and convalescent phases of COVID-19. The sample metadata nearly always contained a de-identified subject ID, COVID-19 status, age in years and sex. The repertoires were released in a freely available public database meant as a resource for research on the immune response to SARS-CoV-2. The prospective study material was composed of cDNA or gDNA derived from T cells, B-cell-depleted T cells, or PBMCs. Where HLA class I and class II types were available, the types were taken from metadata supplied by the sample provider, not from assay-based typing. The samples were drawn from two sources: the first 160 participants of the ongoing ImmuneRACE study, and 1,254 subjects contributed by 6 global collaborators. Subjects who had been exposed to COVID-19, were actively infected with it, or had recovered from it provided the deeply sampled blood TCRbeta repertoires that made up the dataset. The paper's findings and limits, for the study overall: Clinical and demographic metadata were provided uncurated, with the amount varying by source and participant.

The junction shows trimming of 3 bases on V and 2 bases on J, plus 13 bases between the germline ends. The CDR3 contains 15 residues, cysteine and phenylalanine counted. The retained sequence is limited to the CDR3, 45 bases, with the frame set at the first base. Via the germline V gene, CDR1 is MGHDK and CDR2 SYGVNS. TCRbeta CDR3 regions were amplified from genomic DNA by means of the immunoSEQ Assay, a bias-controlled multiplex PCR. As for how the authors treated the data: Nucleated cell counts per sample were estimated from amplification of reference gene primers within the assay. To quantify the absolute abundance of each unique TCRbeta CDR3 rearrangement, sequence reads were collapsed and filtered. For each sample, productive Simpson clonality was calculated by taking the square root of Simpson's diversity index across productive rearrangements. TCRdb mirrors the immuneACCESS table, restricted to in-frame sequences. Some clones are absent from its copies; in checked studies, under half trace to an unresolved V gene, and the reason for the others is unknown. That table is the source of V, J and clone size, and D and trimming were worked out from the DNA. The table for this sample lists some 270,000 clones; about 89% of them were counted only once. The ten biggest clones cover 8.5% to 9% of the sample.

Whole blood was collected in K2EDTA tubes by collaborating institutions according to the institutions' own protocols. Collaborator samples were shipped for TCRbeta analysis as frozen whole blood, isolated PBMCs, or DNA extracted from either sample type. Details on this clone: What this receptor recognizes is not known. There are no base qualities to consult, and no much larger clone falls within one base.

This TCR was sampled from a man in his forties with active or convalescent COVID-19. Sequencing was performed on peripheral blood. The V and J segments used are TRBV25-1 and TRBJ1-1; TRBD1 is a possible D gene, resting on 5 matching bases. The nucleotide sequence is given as TGTGCCAGCAGTGACAGGGTTGTAGGTAACACTGAAGCTTTCTTT. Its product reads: CASSDRVVGNTEAFF.